The rows below give T cell receptor beta chains drawn from one sample of a study of cytomegalovirus exposure and HLA in healthy donors. The data were produced by immunoSEQ multiplex PCR, yet TCRdb's version contains in-frame clones alone and is incomplete. The profile covers about 280,000 clones, with around nine tenths appearing a single time and about 0.99% taken by the ten largest. Sequenced: PBMCs. Receptor source: a woman aged 18-30 years in good health and CMV-seronegative. CDR3s include the opening cysteine and the closing phenylalanine or tryptophan. A D gene is named only where the DNA matches it firmly. Size values are once, few and many counts, or a class for expanded clones, and some rows have none.

. | TRBJ2-1 | TRBV15 | . | TGTGCCACCAGCAGAGTGCCCGGGGTAATGGATGAGCAGTTCTTC | CATSRVPGVMDEQFF
TRBD2 | TRBJ2-7 | TRBV4-3 | once | TGCGCCAGCAGCCAGGCTAGCGGGGCTTTTTACGAGCAGTACTTC | CASSQASGAFYEQYF
. | TRBJ1-2 | TRBV7-9 | few | TGTGCCAGCAAAGCACTGGCGGGAACGAACTATGGCTACACCTTC | CASKALAGTNYGYTF
TRBD2 | TRBJ2-1 | TRBV28 | . | TGTGCCAGCAAGGGACTAGCGGGATTGGGGTCCTACAATGAGCAGTTCTTC | CASKGLAGLGSYNEQFF
TRBD1 | TRBJ1-5 | TRBV28 | few | TGTGCCAGCAGAACCAGACAGGGAAGGGCGAATCAGCCCCAGCATTTT | CASRTRQGRANQPQHF
TRBD1 | TRBJ1-3 | TRBV28 | . | TGTGCCAGCACACAGGGGGTTTCTGGAAACACCATATATTTT | CASTQGVSGNTIYF
TRBD2 | TRBJ2-2 | TRBV5-1 | once | TGCGCCAGCAGCTTGGTGTTAGCGGGAGATACCGGGGAGCTGTTTTTT | CASSLVLAGDTGELFF
. | TRBJ2-6 | TRBV25-1 | . | TGTGCCAGCAGTGATAACTCCCCCTCTGGGGCCAACGTCCTGACTTTC | CASSDNSPSGANVLTF
. | TRBJ2-7 | TRBV27 | . | TGTGCCAGCAGTTCACAGGGTCCACCCCGTTCCGTTTATGAGCAGTACTTC | CASSSQGPPRSVYEQYF
. | TRBJ2-5 | TRBV12-5 | . | TGTGCTAGTGGTTTGGTAGTAAGCGGAGCGGCGGAGACCCAGTACTTC | CASGLVVSGAAETQYF
. | TRBJ1-2 | TRBV7-3 | once | TGTGCCAGCAGCTTAACGCCAGGGGCGCGGGGCTACACCTTC | CASSLTPGARGYTF
TRBD1 | TRBJ2-2 | TRBV2 | . | TGTGCCGGAAGTTCGGACAGGGCTAGCACCGGGGAGCTGTTTTTT | CAGSSDRASTGELFF
TRBD2 | TRBJ2-1 | TRBV12-5 | . | TGTGCTAGTGCCGCGAGACTAGCGGGCAATGAGCAGTTCTTC | CASAARLAGNEQFF